Below are 5 T cell receptor beta chains sequenced from a single sample in a study of cytotoxic CD8 clonotypes in ibrutinib-treated CLL. The assay was immunoSEQ multiplex PCR, and TCRdb's table has in-frame clones only and misses some. Here the sample spans tens of thousands of clones, around three fifths being singletons. Specimen: PBMCs, collected after 12 months of ibrutinib treatment. These receptors were collected from a human donor with chronic lymphocytic leukemia.

This clone was recorded once. The CDR3 DNA reads TGTGCCAGCAGCCAAGACCGACTCGGACCTACACACAGTGGCTATGGCTACACCTTC. The encoded protein is CASSQDRLGPTHSGYGYTF. J is TRBJ1-2 and V is TRBV4-2; no definite D call. The CDR3 has 19 residues. In germline, CDR1 is LGHNA, CDR2 YNFKEQ. With 0 bases removed from V and 4 bases from J, the gap between germline ends came to 24 bases.

The rearrangement joins TRBV5-1 to TRBJ2-7; 11 bases map to TRBD2. The CDR3 length is 17 residues. Trimming took 4 bases from V and 1 from J; bases not matched to a gene: 10. Germline CDR1 and CDR2: SGHRS and YFSETQ. CDR3 in amino acids: CASSPTAGTSGSYEQYF. The CDR3 bases are TGCGCCAGCAGCCCTACCGCCGGGACTAGCGGATCCTACGAGCAGTACTTC.

CDR3 nucleotide sequence: TGTGCCAGCATAGGGACAGGGGGTTATGGCTACACCTTC. The encoded protein is CASIGTGGYGYTF. The chain joins TRBV6-5 to TRBJ1-2; TRBD1 agrees at 11 bases. With 7 bases clipped from V and 5 bases from J, the junction kept 3 bases outside the gene matches. CDR1 is MNHEY and CDR2 is SVGAGI in the germline V gene. This CDR3 is built from 13 residues.

J is TRBJ2-3 and V is TRBV27; TRBD2 aligns across 8 bases. Germline V gives CDR1 MNHEY, CDR2 SMNVEV (reference sequence). V lost 1 base to trimming and J lost 4 bases; unmatched junction nucleotides: 10. The CDR3 totals 17 residues. The CDR3 DNA reads as TGTGCCAGCAGTTTATGGGGACTAGGGGTTGGTGCAGATACGCAGTATTTT. Its translation: CASSLWGLGVGADTQYF.

V and J are TRBV5-6 and TRBJ1-1; D not resolved. The CDR3 runs 17 residues. Germline assignment: CDR1 SGHDT and CDR2 YYEEEE. The V gene lost 2 bases and the J gene lost 3 bases, with 20 bases spanning the gap. This CDR3 is CASSLLQWTGADTEAFF. In DNA form, the CDR3 reads TGTGCCAGCAGCTTACTACAGTGGACTGGAGCTGACACTGAAGCTTTCTTT.